The 18 T cell receptor beta chains reported below all come from one sample, sequenced in a study of T-cell memory formation after mild COVID-19. TCRdb analysed the 5' RACE reads with MiXCR anew, one entry per CDR3 protein. This table holds approximately 250,000 distinct CDR3 sequences, 15% found once. The sequenced sample consisted of PBMCs or a T cell subset sorted from them (not recorded which). Every receptor here comes from an adult woman who had mild COVID-19 (a few samples of this study predate the infection). Cell type and time point are not known.

This clonotype was recorded a few times. The V call is TRBV5-1, the J call TRBJ1-1; 8 positions agree with TRBD1. V dropped 1 base and J dropped 4; count of bases not matched to a gene: 3. The CDR3 sequence is 14 residues long. The germline V gene has CDR1 SGHRS and CDR2 YFSETQ. In nucleotides, the CDR3 is TGCGCCAGCAGCTTGACAGGGGGTGGCACTGAAGCTTTCTTT. Residues: CASSLTGGGTEAFF.

The chain carries TRBV12-3 or TRBV12-4 and TRBJ1-2; D is perhaps TRBD1 (6 bases). Trimming pared 6 bases from V and 4 bases from J, leaving 18 bases between. This CDR3 has 15 amino acids. CDR3 in amino acids: CASSMERGGPYGYTF. CDR3 nucleotides: TGTGCCAGCAGCATGGAGAGAGGGGGGCCCTATGGCTACACCTTC.

V is TRBV7-9 and J is TRBJ2-3; a possible D gene is TRBD2 (5 bases). The CDR3 has 15 residues. Germline V gene data show CDR1 as SEHNR and CDR2 as FQNEAQ (reference sequence). V lost 8 bases, J lost 7 bases, and 22 bases lay in between. The CDR3 reads CASGKGMEGRNTQYF. The DNA of the CDR3 is TGTGCCAGCGGAAAGGGAATGGAAGGGAGAAATACGCAGTATTTT.

The chain combines TRBV19 with TRBJ2-3; TRBD2 agrees at 8 bases. V dropped 7 bases and J dropped 3; count of bases not matched to a gene: 9. Germline-derived CDR1 and CDR2 are LNHDA and SQIVND (reference sequence). The CDR3 has 15 amino acids. The CDR3 loop reads CASINRAGVTDTQYF. In DNA, the CDR3 is TGTGCCAGTATTAATAGAGCGGGAGTAACAGATACGCAGTATTTT.

The V call is TRBV7-9, the J call TRBJ1-2, with D hard to call. The length of the CDR3 is 12 residues. V was pared by 6 bases and J by 4 bases, with 9 bases between. Germline V gives CDR1 SEHNR, CDR2 FQNEAQ (reference sequence). This CDR3 reads CASRAASYGYTF. CDR3 bases: TGTGCCAGCAGGGCAGCTTCCTATGGCTACACCTTC.

This rearrangement joins TRBV7-2 to TRBJ2-2, with 13 nucleotides matching TRBD2. From germline, CDR1 is SGHTA and CDR2 FQGNSA. V dropped 5 bases and J dropped 4; count of bases not matched to a gene: 4. This CDR3 spans 16 amino acids. The CDR3 protein is CASSKTSGRGTGELFF. In nucleotides, the CDR3 is TGTGCCAGCAGCAAAACTAGCGGGAGGGGCACCGGGGAGCTGTTTTTT.

In this sample, this clonotype turned up a few times. The chain joins TRBV5-1 to TRBJ2-3; a possible D gene is TRBD2 (5 bases). CDR1 and CDR2 (germline): SGHRS, YFSETQ. Between the trimmed V and J ends, which lost 0 bases and 0 bases, there was a span of 11 bases. The CDR3 is 16 residues long. CDR3 sequence: CASSLEGAASTDTQYF. The CDR3 DNA reads as TGCGCCAGCAGCTTGGAAGGAGCGGCCAGCACAGATACGCAGTATTTT.

This clonotype was counted only a few times. V gene TRBV12-3 or TRBV12-4 combines with J gene TRBJ1-6; D not certain. This CDR3 region has 14 residues. Trimming took off 6 bases at V and 7 bases at J, with 13 bases between the two ends. CDR3 residues: CASREPRSNSPLHF. CDR3 in DNA: TGTGCCAGCAGAGAGCCCAGATCAAATTCACCCCTCCACTTT.

This clonotype was counted a few times. The gene calls are TRBV19 and TRBJ1-5; 12 nucleotides agree with TRBD1. The trim removed 3 bases at V and 6 bases at J, leaving 6 bases unmatched. Germline V gene data show CDR1 as LNHDA and CDR2 as SQIVND (reference sequence). CDR3 size: 16 residues. CDR3: CASSIIGTGGFQPQHF. The CDR3 DNA reads TGTGCCAGTAGTATCATTGGGACAGGGGGCTTTCAGCCCCAGCATTTT.

This clonotype occurred a few times. This chain links TRBV12-3 or TRBV12-4 with TRBJ2-7, with a tentative D call TRBD1 (6 bases). The CDR3 is 13 residues long. Between the trimmed V and J ends, which lost 5 bases and 2 bases, there was a span of 10 bases. The CDR3 sequence is CASSETGTYEQYF. The CDR3 bases are TGTGCCAGCAGTGAGACAGGAACCTACGAGCAGTACTTC.

The chain employs TRBV2 and TRBJ2-7; D uncertain. The germline V gene has CDR1 SNHLY and CDR2 FYNNEI. This CDR3 comprises 13 residues. The V end lost 6 bases, the J end lost 7 bases, and 16 bases lay between the germline ends. The DNA of the CDR3 is TGTGCCAGCAGACTACTCCCCTCTGGGGAGCAGTACTTC. It codes for CASRLLPSGEQYF. The full variable domain, its missing parts supplied by reference TRBV2 and TRBJ2-7, is EPEVTQTPSHQVTQMGQEVILRCVPISNHLYFYWYRQILGQKVEFLVSFYNNEISEKSEIFDDQFSVERPDGSNFTLKIRSTKLEDSAMYFCASRLLPSGEQYFGPGTRLTVT.

The genes are TRBV9 and TRBJ1-2; D is unresolved. The V end lost 3 bases, the J end lost 8 bases, and 11 bases lay between the germline ends. The CDR3 totals 12 residues. Germline V gene lookup returns CDR1 SGDLS and CDR2 YYNGEE. In DNA, the CDR3 is TGTGCCAGCAGCGCCACAGCGGGAGGCTACACCTTC. Amino acids: CASSATAGGYTF.

The chain links TRBV9 to TRBJ2-3; 8 positions agree with TRBD1. V shed 0 bases and J 6 bases; nucleotides not matched to a gene: 6. The CDR3 covers 15 residues. Germline assignment: CDR1 SGDLS and CDR2 YYNGEE. The CDR3: CASSVGQGASDTQYF. CDR3 in DNA: TGTGCCAGCAGCGTAGGTCAGGGGGCGTCCGATACGCAGTATTTT.

The CDR3 nucleotides read TGTGCCACCCCGGAGACAGGGGGCAAGATGATGAACACTGAAGCTTTCTTT. Translation gives CATPETGGKMMNTEAFF. This chain uses TRBV7-9 with TRBJ1-1; TRBD1 matches at 10 bases. V shed 10 bases and J 0 bases; nucleotides not matched to a gene: 14. Germline V gene lookup returns CDR1 SEHNR and CDR2 FQNEAQ (reference sequence). CDR3 length equals 17 residues. Filled out from reference TRBV7-9 and TRBJ1-1, the complete variable domain reads DTGVSQNPRHKITKRGQNVTFRCDPISEHNRLYWYRQTLGQGPEFLTYFQNEAQLEKSRLLSDRFSAERPKGSFSTLEIQRTEQGDSAMYLCATPETGGKMMNTEAFFGQGTRLTVV.

This clonotype was detected a few times. The V gene is TRBV18, the J gene TRBJ1-2, with 8 bases that match TRBD1. Germline loops: CDR1 KGHSH, CDR2 LQKENI. Trimming at V came to 2 bases and at J to 3 bases, leaving 5 bases not matched to a gene. CDR3 length equals 15 residues. The CDR3 sequence is CASSPGQGFDYGYTF. The CDR3 DNA is TGTGCCAGCTCACCAGGACAGGGTTTTGACTATGGCTACACCTTC. Looking up the rest from reference TRBV18 and TRBJ1-2 gives the full variable domain: NAGVMQNPRHLVRRRGQEARLRCSPMKGHSHVYWYRQLPEEGLKFMVYLQKENIIDESGMPKERFSAEFPKEGPSILRIQQVVRGDSAAYFCASSPGQGFDYGYTFGSGTRLTVV.

The chain recombines TRBV5-1 with TRBJ1-1; 12 positions match TRBD1. Germline values: CDR1 SGHRS, CDR2 YFSETQ. Trimming cost V 4 bases and J 5 bases; bases outside gene matches: 9. This CDR3 contains 16 residues. CDR3 protein: CASSRGQGALATEAFF. Written as DNA, the CDR3 is TGCGCCAGCAGCCGGGGACAGGGGGCGCTTGCGACTGAAGCTTTCTTT.

This clonotype was counted only a few times. The V call is TRBV15, the J call TRBJ2-1; no clear D gene. The V end lost 4 bases, the J end lost 0 bases, and 10 bases lay between the germline ends. Germline V gives CDR1 LNHNV, CDR2 YYDKDF (reference sequence). The CDR3 covers 15 residues. CDR3 protein: CATSMQPLSYNEQFF. CDR3 nucleotide sequence: TGTGCCACCAGCATGCAACCCCTCTCCTACAATGAGCAGTTCTTC.

This clonotype was recorded many times. The gene calls are TRBV7-3 and TRBJ2-1, with 11 bases lining up with TRBD2. Losses at the gene ends were 1 base for V and 0 bases for J; bases not matched to a gene: 8. The CDR3 has 19 residues. The germline V gene encodes CDR1 SGHTA and CDR2 FQGTGA. CDR3 sequence (DNA): TGTGCCAGCAGCTTAATGTCGCTAGCGGGAGGTGGCTCCTACAATGAGCAGTTCTTC. It is translated as CASSLMSLAGGGSYNEQFF.